This T cell receptor beta chain was documented in a study of blood T cell repertoires in COVID-19. Study background: PBMCs, B-cell-depleted T cells, or T cells provided the cDNA or gDNA that made up the material.

Measured with immunoSEQ multiplex PCR; TCRdb has only the in-frame clones, and not every one. Counted here are 98,000 or so clones, 84% occurring once; the ten biggest clones make up 26%. Sequenced material: peripheral blood. This receptor was identified in a man aged 55 to 70 with acute or convalescent COVID-19.

The DNA of the CDR3 is TGCGCCAGCAGCAAGACAGGGATTAGCCCAATCTTGAACACTGAAGCTTTCTTT. Its translation is CASSKTGISPILNTEAFF. This rearrangement joins TRBV5-1 to TRBJ1-1, with 7 bases fitting TRBD1. The CDR3 runs to 18 residues. Trimming removed 4 bases from V and 0 bases from J; junction bases left unmatched: 15. Germline V gene sequence: CDR1 SGHRS, CDR2 YFSETQ.